The T cell receptor beta chain under discussion was sequenced for a study of T cell responses to AZD1222 COVID-19 vaccine. Here immunoSEQ multiplex PCR was the method, and the copy in TCRdb shows in-frame clones only, minus some. The sample yields 120,000 or so clones, about 86% seen once. The CDR3 consists of 15 residues. Study outcomes and limitations: The reported proportion of spike-specific TCRs targeting unmutated variant regions was nearly half. CD4 TCRs linked to vaccination spanned spike, dominating at 160-218 and 743-854.

About this clone: Its antigen is unidentified.

The receptor was derived from an adult who received the AZD1222 COVID-19 vaccine. The sequences come from peripheral blood, collected 28 days after the second AZD1222 dose. The rearrangement links TRBV21-1 to TRBJ1-5; whether TRBD1, the table's D call, matches the DNA was not checked. TRBV21-1 corresponds to a pseudogene. The CDR3 reads CASSIQGNRSQPQHF. The CDR3 nucleotides are TGTGCCAGCAGCATACAGGGAAATAGGAGCCAGCCCCAGCATTTT.